This record concerns one TCR beta chain sequence. The data are from a study of blood T cell repertoires in COVID-19. Study-wide context: Specimens from acute and convalescent COVID-19 originated in the United States, Italy and Spain. Sources were T cells, B-cell-depleted T cells, or PBMCs; the material itself was cDNA or gDNA.

J gave up 1 base and V 4 bases, and 5 bases lay outside the gene matches. The CDR3 has 16 amino acids. Per germline, CDR1 SGHNT and CDR2 YYREEE (reference sequence). Original processing methods: From reference gene primer amplification, estimates of nucleated cell counts were derived. Only in-frame clones appear in the TCRdb table, and some are missing; sequencing was by immunoSEQ multiplex PCR. D and trimming come from the DNA, and the V and J calls and clone size come from that table. The sample includes under 200,000 clones, 87% of them seen just once. The TCR comes from a man between 60 and 70 years old with active or convalescent COVID-19. The V and J genes are TRBV5-4 and TRBJ2-3; 11 nucleotides align to TRBD2. The sequencing sample was made of peripheral blood. The CDR3 spells CASSLLAGGRTDTQYF. The CDR3 DNA follows: TGTGCCAGCAGCCTTCTAGCGGGGGGTCGCACAGATACGCAGTATTTT.